Given below is one T cell receptor (beta chain) in context. Data came from immunoSEQ multiplex PCR; TCRdb stores just in-frame clones and leaves some out. The table has 700,000 or so clones, approximately 79% seen once. The junction had 3 bases not matched to a gene; V was cut back by 3 bases and J by 1 base. CDR1 and CDR2 (germline): MDHEN, SYDVKM. The CDR3 sequence is 16 residues long. The data stem from a study of shared clonotypes between healthy human individuals. This rearrangement joins TRBV28 to TRBJ2-2, with 9 bases identical to TRBD1. The sequence was obtained from a woman under 40 in good health. The sample taken for sequencing was memory CD4+ T cells sorted from blood. Subset of the sample: CD45RA-negative fraction. The CDR3 nucleotides are TGTGCCAGCAGTTTGGGGGGACAGGGGAACACCGGGGAGCTGTTTTTT. It translates to CASSLGGQGNTGELFF. The whole variable domain, filled in from reference TRBV28 and TRBJ2-2, reads DVKVTQSSRYLVKRTGEKVFLECVQDMDHENMFWYRQDPGLGLRLIYFSYDVKMKEKGDIPEGYSVSREKKERFSLILESASTNQTSMYLCASSLGGQGNTGELFFGEGSRLTVL.